This TCR beta chain was captured by sequencing in a study of blood T cells in healthy people across ages. The sample providers were healthy Caucasian people from Russia, aged roughly 6 to 95. At least 6 million PBMCs were isolated per sample. Of note for this clonotype: The antigen remains undetermined.

Germline V gene data show CDR1 as SEHNR and CDR2 as FQNEAQ (reference sequence). The CDR3 has 15 amino acids. Trimming took off 1 base at V and 5 bases at J, with 12 bases between the two ends. It was with a sample-barcoded 5' primer and a J-beta primer mix that a second PCR of roughly 7 to 12 cycles was run. All cDNA molecules were each tagged by a template-switch adaptor with 12 random nucleotides. MiXCR was run by TCRdb on the 5' RACE reads, yielding one entry per CDR3 protein. Among around 1,000,000 distinct CDR3 sequences, approximately 25% were seen once, and the ten largest hold about 0.72%. The study, taken as a whole, reports: No conclusive comparison of naive versus antigen-experienced cells was possible with unsorted PBMCs.

These same records also appear under a second study, on T cells of mothers and their children.

The clonotype originates from a girl aged 2-15 years in good health. The chain links TRBV7-9 to TRBJ2-4, with D unclear. Sequenced sample: blood. The CDR3 is CASSLVFSDQNIQYF. In nucleotides, the CDR3 is TGTGCCAGCAGCTTAGTTTTTTCAGACCAAAACATTCAGTACTTC.